This T cell receptor beta chain was captured by sequencing in a study of cytomegalovirus exposure and HLA in healthy donors. CDR3 length: 14 residues. Germline assignment: CDR1 MGHRA and CDR2 YSYEKL. V shed 3 bases, J shed 5 bases, and the junction held 5 bases outside the gene matches. Researchers ran the PCR with 60 Vbeta and 13 Jbeta primers. Sequencing used immunoSEQ multiplex PCR; TCRdb keeps in-frame clones, though not all of them. The sample consists of some 180,000 clones, approximately 80% of them appearing once. Sequences were obtained from PBMCs. The origin of this receptor is a girl aged 5-17 years in good health and CMV-seropositive. This sequence joins TRBV4-1 and TRBJ2-7, with 9 bases lining up with TRBD1. CDR3 sequence (DNA): TGCGCCAGCAGCCAGGGACAGGGAGTGAACGAGCAGTACTTC. Amino acids: CASSQGQGVNEQYF.